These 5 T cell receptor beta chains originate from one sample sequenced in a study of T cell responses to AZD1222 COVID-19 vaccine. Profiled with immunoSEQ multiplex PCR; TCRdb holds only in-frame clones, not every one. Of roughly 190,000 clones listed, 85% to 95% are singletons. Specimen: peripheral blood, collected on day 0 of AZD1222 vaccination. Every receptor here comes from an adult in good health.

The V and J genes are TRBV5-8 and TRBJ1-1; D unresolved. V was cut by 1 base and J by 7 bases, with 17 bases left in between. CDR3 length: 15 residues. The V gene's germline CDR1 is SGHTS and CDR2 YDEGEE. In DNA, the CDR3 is TGTGCCAGCAGCTTGAACGGTTACATAGTAAGTGAAGCTTTCTTT. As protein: CASSLNGYIVSEAFF.

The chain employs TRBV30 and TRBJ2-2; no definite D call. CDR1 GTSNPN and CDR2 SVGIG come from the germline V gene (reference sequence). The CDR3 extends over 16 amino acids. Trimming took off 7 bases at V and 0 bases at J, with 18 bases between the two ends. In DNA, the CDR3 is TGTGCCTTATTATCCTACAGCCTTTCGAACACCGGGGAGCTGTTTTTT. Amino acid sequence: CALLSYSLSNTGELFF.

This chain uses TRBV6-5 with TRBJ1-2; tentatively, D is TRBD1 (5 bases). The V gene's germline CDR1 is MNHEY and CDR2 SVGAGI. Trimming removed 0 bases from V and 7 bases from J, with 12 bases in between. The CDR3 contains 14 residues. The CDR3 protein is CASSYSDRGSGYTF. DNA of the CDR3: TGTGCCAGCAGTTACTCGGATAGGGGTTCTGGCTACACCTTC.

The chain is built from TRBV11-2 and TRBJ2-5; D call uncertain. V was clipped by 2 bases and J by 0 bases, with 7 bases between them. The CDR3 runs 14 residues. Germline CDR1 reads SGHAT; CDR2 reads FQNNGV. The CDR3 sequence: CASSLSEYQETQYF. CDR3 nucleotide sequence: TGTGCCAGCAGCTTAAGCGAGTACCAAGAGACCCAGTACTTC.

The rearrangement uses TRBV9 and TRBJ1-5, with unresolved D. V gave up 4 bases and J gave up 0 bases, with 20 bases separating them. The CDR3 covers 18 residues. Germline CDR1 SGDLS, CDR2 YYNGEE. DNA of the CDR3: TGTGCCAGCAGCCCGAAACTTGCAGATTTTTATAGCAATCAGCCCCAGCATTTT. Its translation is CASSPKLADFYSNQPQHF. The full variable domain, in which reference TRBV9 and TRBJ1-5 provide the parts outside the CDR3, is DSGVTQTPKHLITATGQRVTLRCSPRSGDLSVYWYQQSLDQGLQFLIQYYNGEERAKGNILERFSAQQFPDLHSELNLSSLELGDSALYFCASSPKLADFYSNQPQHFGDGTRLSIL.